The entry that follows covers one T cell receptor beta chain sequence. Antigen specificity is unknown. Trimming took 1 base from V and 10 from J; bases not matched to a gene: 4. Per germline, CDR1 MGHRA and CDR2 YSYEKL. This CDR3 has 13 amino acids. At sampling all donors were nominally healthy, likely with unrecorded immune exposures. The source of the sample is a study of cytomegalovirus exposure and HLA in healthy donors. Overall study results and limits: Per a prior analysis, the majority of TCR beta V segments were productive roughly 87% or roughly 30% of the time. Owing to their indistinguishability, certain V segments, notably TRBV6-2 and TRBV6-3, were excluded.

PCR used 60 Vbeta primers and 13 Jbeta primers. The assay was immunoSEQ multiplex PCR, and TCRdb's table has in-frame clones only and misses some. The repertoire includes roughly 250,000 clones, roughly 80% of them detected once, and about 0.28% sits in the top ten. The TCR sequence derives from a girl aged 2 to 9 in good health and CMV-seronegative. Sequencing was done on a sample of PBMCs. The J gene is TRBJ2-1, the V gene TRBV4-1; 7 nucleotides line up with TRBD2. DNA of the CDR3: TGCGCCAGCAGCCAAGGACCGGGACTAGAGCAGTTCTTC. It yields the protein CASSQGPGLEQFF.